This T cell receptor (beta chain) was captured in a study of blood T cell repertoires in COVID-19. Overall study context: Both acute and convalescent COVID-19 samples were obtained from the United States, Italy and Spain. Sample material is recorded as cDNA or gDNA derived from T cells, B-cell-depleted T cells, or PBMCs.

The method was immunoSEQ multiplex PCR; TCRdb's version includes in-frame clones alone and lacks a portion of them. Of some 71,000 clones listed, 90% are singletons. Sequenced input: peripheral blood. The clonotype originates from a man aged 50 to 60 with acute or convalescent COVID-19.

CDR3 protein: CASSPRDSLREQYF. DNA for the CDR3: TGTGCCAGCAGCCCCAGGGACAGCCTCCGCGAGCAGTACTTC. The chain couples TRBV11-3 to TRBJ2-7, with 7 bases lining up with TRBD1. J was trimmed by 6 bases and V by 5 bases; bases with no gene match: 10. Germline CDR1 SGHNT, CDR2 YENEEA. The CDR3 runs to 14 residues. Looking up the rest from reference TRBV11-3 and TRBJ2-7 gives the full variable domain: EAGVVQSPRYKIIEKKQPVAFWCNPISGHNTLYWYLQNLGQGPELLIRYENEEAVDDSQLPKDRFSAERLKGVDSTLKIQPAELGDSAVYLCASSPRDSLREQYFGPGTRLTVT.